These 21 T cell receptor beta chains share one sample of origin, sequenced in a study of T cell responses to AZD1222 COVID-19 vaccine. Method: immunoSEQ multiplex PCR; TCRdb's copy keeps in-frame clones and lacks some. The sample has about 150,000 clones; under 95% are singletons. The source was peripheral blood, collected on day 0 of AZD1222 vaccination. The origin of the receptors is an adult in good health.

The rearrangement joins TRBV18 to TRBJ2-3, with 7 bases fitting TRBD2. V lost 0 bases, J lost 0 bases, and 9 bases stayed unmatched. Per the germline V gene, CDR1 is KGHSH and CDR2 is LQKENI. This CDR3 comprises 18 residues. CDR3 in amino acids: CASSPPSGARRSTDTQYF. The CDR3 bases are TGTGCCAGCTCACCACCGAGCGGGGCACGCCGTAGCACAGATACGCAGTATTTT.

The chain uses TRBV3-1 (or the pseudogene TRBV3-2) and TRBJ2-7; D remains ambiguous. The CDR3 loop spans 15 amino acids. V lost 0 bases, J lost 0 bases, and 9 bases lay in between. Germline CDR1 and CDR2: LGHDT and YNNKEL (reference sequence). The CDR3 bases are TGTGCCAGCAGCCAAGATGTGGGTTTCTCCTACGAGCAGTACTTC. It encodes CASSQDVGFSYEQYF.

This clone appeared once. The chain links TRBV19 to TRBJ1-5; D not certain. This CDR3 is 12 amino acids long. The V end was cut by 9 bases, the J end by 4 bases, with 10 bases between. CDR1 is LNHDA, CDR2 SQIVND, per germline (reference sequence). The CDR3 nucleotides are TGTGCCAGCGGGTGGGTGAATCAGCCCCAGCATTTT. Translating it yields CASGWVNQPQHF.

The rearrangement links TRBV27 to TRBJ1-6; D call uncertain. Germline values: CDR1 MNHEY, CDR2 SMNVEV (reference sequence). CDR3 size: 15 residues. V lost 6 bases and J lost 7, with 16 bases in between. CDR3 coding DNA: TGTGCCAGCAGCCCGCGAACAATCCCAAATTCACCCCTCCACTTT. The encoded protein is CASSPRTIPNSPLHF.

This clone was seen more than once but under ten times. The gene calls are TRBV25-1 and TRBJ1-2, with 9 bases fitting TRBD1. The CDR3 contains 14 residues. Germline CDR1 and CDR2: MGHDK and SYGVNS. J lost 4 bases, V lost 3 bases, and 3 bases had no gene match. For the CDR3, the DNA is TGTGCCAGCAGTGATTCGGACAGGGGCTATGGCTACACCTTC. Protein product: CASSDSDRGYGYTF.

The J gene is TRBJ1-2, the V gene TRBV6-5; a weak D match, TRBD1 (5 bases). Looked up from germline, CDR1 is MNHEY and CDR2 is SVGAGI. V was pared by 4 bases and J by 7 bases, with 13 bases between. The length of the CDR3 is 13 residues. The CDR3 loop is CASSSGTYGGYTF. The CDR3 coding sequence is TGTGCCAGCAGTTCCGGGACGTATGGTGGCTACACCTTC.

V is TRBV24-1 and J is TRBJ2-3; D uncertain. Germline lookup yields CDR1 KGHDR and CDR2 SFDVKD. Trimming left V 3 bases short and J 4 bases short, with 4 bases between. The CDR3 runs to 12 residues. The CDR3 reads CATSDGADTQYF. CDR3 bases: TGTGCCACCAGTGATGGCGCAGATACGCAGTATTTT.

This sequence joins TRBV24-1 and TRBJ2-1, with a possible D match to TRBD2 (5 bases). The CDR3 runs 15 residues. V lost 4 bases and J 5 bases, leaving 14 bases between the germline ends. Germline-derived CDR1 and CDR2 are KGHDR and SFDVKD. CDR3 sequence reads: CATSDPTGGNNEQFF. Here the CDR3 DNA reads TGTGCCACCAGTGACCCCACCGGAGGCAACAATGAGCAGTTCTTC.

The gene calls are TRBV2 and TRBJ1-1; D is unresolved. CDR3 length: 10 residues. Germline V gene data show CDR1 as SNHLY and CDR2 as FYNNEI. Trimming left V 4 bases short and J 8 bases short, with 5 bases between. The CDR3, as DNA: TGTGCCAGCAGTGGCCTAGAAGCTTTCTTT. It translates to CASSGLEAFF.

The J gene is TRBJ2-7, the V gene TRBV28; 9 bases are shared with TRBD1. The CDR3 is made up of 12 amino acids. Germline CDR1 reads MDHEN; CDR2 reads SYDVKM. With 6 bases clipped from V and 5 bases from J, the junction kept 2 bases outside the gene matches. This CDR3 is CASSRDRDEQYF. In nucleotides, the CDR3 is TGTGCCAGCAGCCGGGACAGGGACGAGCAGTACTTC.

J is TRBJ2-7 and V is TRBV7-9; 8 positions agree with TRBD2. The germline V gene has CDR1 SEHNR and CDR2 FQNEAQ (reference sequence). The length of the CDR3 is 16 residues. The junction had 10 bases not matched to a gene; V was cut back by 6 bases and J by 0 bases. The CDR3 DNA reads TGTGCCAGCAGACATTGGACGGGGACTAGCTCCTACGAGCAGTACTTC. This sequence encodes CASRHWTGTSSYEQYF.

The V gene is TRBV7-2, the J gene TRBJ2-5; 11 nucleotides line up with TRBD2. Unmatched junction bases numbered 14, after V lost 6 bases and J lost 5 bases. CDR1 is SGHTA and CDR2 is FQGNSA in the germline V gene. The CDR3 consists of 17 residues. CDR3 amino acids: CASSPYSTSGERETQYF. DNA for the CDR3: TGTGCCAGCAGTCCTTATTCGACTAGCGGGGAACGGGAGACCCAGTACTTC.

V is TRBV2 and J is TRBJ1-1; the D is unclear. CDR1 is SNHLY and CDR2 is FYNNEI in the germline V gene. CDR3 length: 11 amino acids. V lost 3 bases to trimming and J lost 6 bases, with 5 bases between them. The CDR3 region is CASSDGAEAFF. DNA for the CDR3: TGTGCCAGCAGTGATGGGGCTGAAGCTTTCTTT.

The chain carries TRBV6-2 or TRBV6-3 and TRBJ2-1; 16 bases are a match to TRBD2. The CDR3 contains 18 residues. Germline V gene data show CDR1 as MNHEY and CDR2 as SVGEGT. V trimming: 3 bases; J trimming: 4 bases; junction bases outside the gene matches: 6. The CDR3 coding sequence is TGTGCCAGCAGTTATCTTTTGGGACTAGCGGGAGGGTACAATGAGCAGTTCTTC. Amino acid sequence: CASSYLLGLAGGYNEQFF.

As concerns this clone: The sample has other DNA sequences that encode this CDR3 too. The rearrangement links TRBV6-5 to TRBJ2-7; D is undetermined. From germline, CDR1 is MNHEY and CDR2 SVGAGI. The CDR3 is 15 amino acids. Trimming took 8 bases from V and 2 from J, leaving 19 bases between them. The CDR3 nucleotides are TGTGCCAGCCGCTTAGCTATTGTGTCAACCTACGAGCAGTACTTC. Amino acid sequence: CASRLAIVSTYEQYF.

The rearrangement joins TRBV13 to TRBJ2-1; D is undetermined. The CDR3 consists of 16 residues. Germline V gene data show CDR1 as PRHDT and CDR2 as FYEKMQ (reference sequence). Deletions cut 5 bases from V and 5 bases from J, with 19 bases between. DNA of the CDR3: TGTGCCAGCAGCGAGCTGGCAGGTGGGTCCCACAATGAGCAGTTCTTC. Protein: CASSELAGGSHNEQFF.

The chain recombines TRBV9 with TRBJ2-3; 12 positions agree with TRBD2. Per the germline V gene, CDR1 is SGDLS and CDR2 is YYNGEE. The J segment lost 6 bases and the V segment lost 4 bases, leaving 15 bases of the junction unmatched. This CDR3 is 18 amino acids long. The CDR3 DNA reads TGTGCCAGCAGCCCCCATAGGAGACTAGCGGGAGTTAAGGATACGCAGTATTTT. Its protein product is CASSPHRRLAGVKDTQYF.

The V gene is TRBV28, the J gene TRBJ2-3; D remains unclear. CDR1 is MDHEN and CDR2 is SYDVKM in the germline V gene. The CDR3 runs 11 residues. V lost 6 bases, J lost 6 bases, and 7 bases lay in between. The CDR3 here is CASRSRDTQYF. The CDR3 DNA sequence: TGTGCCAGCAGATCGCGCGATACGCAGTATTTT.

There are a few counts of this clone. This sequence joins TRBV9 and TRBJ2-7, with D uncertain. CDR1 and CDR2 (germline): SGDLS, YYNGEE. Trimming took off 1 base at V and 1 base at J, with 9 bases between the two ends. CDR3 length: 14 amino acids. CDR3 in amino acids: CASSVRFESYEQYF. For the CDR3, the DNA is TGTGCCAGCAGCGTAAGATTCGAATCCTACGAGCAGTACTTC.

The chain uses TRBV29-1 and TRBJ2-3; D not certain. Germline values: CDR1 SQVTM, CDR2 ANQGSEA. V lost 4 bases and J lost 6, with 14 bases in between. The CDR3 covers 13 residues. CDR3 in DNA: TGCAGCGTTGTTGGGGTTGGTTTTGATACGCAGTATTTT. Translation: CSVVGVGFDTQYF.

The chain carries TRBV5-1 and TRBJ2-2; no firm D call. This CDR3 spans 14 amino acids. Germline V gives CDR1 SGHRS, CDR2 YFSETQ. Trimming took 0 bases from V and 2 from J, leaving 5 bases between them. Here the CDR3 reads CASSLDHNTGELFF. The CDR3 coding sequence is TGCGCCAGCAGCTTGGACCATAACACCGGGGAGCTGTTTTTT.